The rows below give T cell receptor beta chains drawn from one sample of a study of T cell repertoires and HLA-DP antigens. For these receptors, no antigen is known. TCRdb's table, derived via immunoSEQ multiplex PCR, lists solely in-frame clones and lacks some. The sample lists roughly 73,000 clones; around four fifths were seen once. The specimen sequenced was CD4+ T cells from PBMCs. The receptors were sampled from a man aged 60 to 69 in good health and CMV-seronegative. Each CDR3 is given with its conserved first and last residue. D genes are given only for firm matches. A clone size is listed for some rows: how often the clone was seen (once, few, many), or a class if it is expanded.

d_gene: .
j_gene: TRBJ2-2
len: 14
abundance: few
v_gene: TRBV19
CDR3nt: TGTGCCAGTAGTAGCGAGCGGAACACCGGGGAGCTGTTTTTT
CDR3aa: CASSSERNTGELFF

d_gene: TRBD1
j_gene: TRBJ2-5
len: 13
abundance: .
v_gene: TRBV7-2
CDR3nt: TGTGCCAGCAGCCGACAGGGTCAAGAGACCCAGTACTTC
CDR3aa: CASSRQGQETQYF

d_gene: .
j_gene: TRBJ1-4
len: 16
abundance: .
v_gene: TRBV4-3
CDR3nt: TGCGCCAGCAGCCAAGGATCTGGTTCCGATAATGAAAAACTGTTTTTT
CDR3aa: CASSQGSGSDNEKLFF

d_gene: TRBD2
j_gene: TRBJ2-1
len: 16
abundance: .
v_gene: TRBV15
CDR3nt: TGTGCCACCAGCGTTGAGACTAGCGGGAGTTACAATGAGCAGTTCTTC
CDR3aa: CATSVETSGSYNEQFF

d_gene: TRBD1
j_gene: TRBJ2-1
len: 15
abundance: .
v_gene: TRBV29-1
CDR3nt: TGCAGCGTTGGCCTAATTGACAGGGCCTACAATGAGCAGTTCTTC
CDR3aa: CSVGLIDRAYNEQFF

d_gene: .
j_gene: TRBJ1-6
len: 15
abundance: .
v_gene: TRBV19
CDR3nt: TGTGCCAGTAGTGCTCGGGGCCTGGGGAATTCACCCCTCCACTTT
CDR3aa: CASSARGLGNSPLHF

d_gene: TRBD2
j_gene: TRBJ2-3
len: 12
abundance: few
v_gene: TRBV7-3
CDR3nt: TGTGCCAGCAGCTCTTACGGGGGGACGCAGTATTTT
CDR3aa: CASSSYGGTQYF

d_gene: .
j_gene: TRBJ1-4
len: 15
abundance: .
v_gene: TRBV5-5
CDR3nt: TGTGCCAGCAGCTTGGAGGGGCGGACTAATGAAAAACTGTTTTTT
CDR3aa: CASSLEGRTNEKLFF

d_gene: .
j_gene: TRBJ2-2
len: 15
abundance: .
v_gene: TRBV9
CDR3nt: TGTGCCAGCAGCGTAAGACACTCGAACACCGGGGAGCTGTTTTTT
CDR3aa: CASSVRHSNTGELFF

d_gene: .
j_gene: TRBJ2-5
len: 12
abundance: .
v_gene: TRBV19
CDR3nt: TGTGCCAGTATGGGCTCTGGGGAGACCCAGTACTTC
CDR3aa: CASMGSGETQYF

d_gene: TRBD1
j_gene: TRBJ1-6
len: 16
abundance: .
v_gene: TRBV18
CDR3nt: TGTGCCAGCTCACCCTTGAGGACAGGGGTCAATTCACCCCTCCACTTT
CDR3aa: CASSPLRTGVNSPLHF

d_gene: .
j_gene: TRBJ2-7
len: 15
abundance: few
v_gene: TRBV19
CDR3nt: TGTGCCAGTAGTATAGACGGGGGACAGACCTACGAGCAGTACTTC
CDR3aa: CASSIDGGQTYEQYF

d_gene: .
j_gene: TRBJ2-5
len: 13
abundance: .
v_gene: TRBV25-1
CDR3nt: TGTGCCAGCAGGCAATTAGGGACAGAGACCCAGTACTTC
CDR3aa: CASRQLGTETQYF

d_gene: .
j_gene: TRBJ1-5
len: 14
abundance: .
v_gene: TRBV6-6
CDR3nt: TGTGCCAGCAGTTACGGGCAAGACATCGAGGCCCAGCATTTT
CDR3aa: CASSYGQDIEAQHF

d_gene: .
j_gene: TRBJ2-7
len: 12
abundance: .
v_gene: TRBV30
CDR3nt: TGTGCCTGGGGACAGATTTCCTACGAGCAGTACTTC
CDR3aa: CAWGQISYEQYF

d_gene: .
j_gene: TRBJ2-7
len: 14
abundance: .
v_gene: TRBV6-5
CDR3nt: TGTGCCAGCAGTTCGGCCCGGGCCTCTACCATTGGGTACTTC
CDR3aa: CASSSARASTIGYF

d_gene: TRBD1
j_gene: TRBJ1-3
len: 17
abundance: once
v_gene: TRBV7-9
CDR3nt: TGTGCCAGCAGCTTAAACTTGGGCGGGACAGTCTTGAACACCATATATTTT
CDR3aa: CASSLNLGGTVLNTIYF

d_gene: TRBD2
j_gene: TRBJ2-2
len: 15
abundance: .
v_gene: TRBV30
CDR3nt: TGTGCCTGGACAGGGGTAGCGGGGTCCCACCGTGTGCTGTTTTTT
CDR3aa: CAWTGVAGSHRVLFF

d_gene: .
j_gene: TRBJ1-1
len: 16
abundance: .
v_gene: TRBV19
CDR3nt: TGTGCCAGTAGTCCCATTGTTAGTGAGAGGAACACTGAAGCTTTCTTT
CDR3aa: CASSPIVSERNTEAFF

d_gene: .
j_gene: TRBJ1-1
len: 18
abundance: .
v_gene: TRBV7-9
CDR3nt: TGTGCCAGCAGCCCCCGGGTAATGAGACAGGATATGAACACTGAAGCTTTCTTT
CDR3aa: CASSPRVMRQDMNTEAFF

d_gene: .
j_gene: TRBJ2-5
len: 14
abundance: .
v_gene: TRBV27
CDR3nt: TGTGCCAGCAGTTCATGGGGAATGTCAGAGACCCAGTACTTC
CDR3aa: CASSSWGMSETQYF

d_gene: .
j_gene: TRBJ1-1
len: 15
abundance: .
v_gene: TRBV28
CDR3nt: TGTGCCAGCATTAGGACCCCGGGGATGAACACTGAAGCTTTCTTT
CDR3aa: CASIRTPGMNTEAFF

d_gene: .
j_gene: TRBJ1-6
len: 15
abundance: once
v_gene: TRBV19
CDR3nt: TGTGCCAGTAGTATTGTGGGGGGGCGGAATTCACCCCTCCACTTT
CDR3aa: CASSIVGGRNSPLHF

d_gene: .
j_gene: TRBJ1-4
len: 17
abundance: .
v_gene: TRBV7-2
CDR3nt: TGTGCCAGCAGCTCAGTCTATGACAGGTCCGGTGGTGAAAAACTGTTTTTT
CDR3aa: CASSSVYDRSGGEKLFF

d_gene: .
j_gene: TRBJ1-2
len: 16
abundance: .
v_gene: TRBV18
CDR3nt: TGTGCCAGCTCACCACTTTCGACCGGGACTGAGAATGGCTACACCTTC
CDR3aa: CASSPLSTGTENGYTF

d_gene: .
j_gene: TRBJ2-5
len: 15
abundance: .
v_gene: TRBV7-3
CDR3nt: TGTGCCAGCAGCTTAAGAGGGACACCAGCTGAGACCCAGTACTTC
CDR3aa: CASSLRGTPAETQYF

d_gene: .
j_gene: TRBJ1-1
len: 15
abundance: .
v_gene: TRBV6-1
CDR3nt: TGTGCCAGCAGTGAAAACACGCCGGGGAACACTGAAGCTTTCTTT
CDR3aa: CASSENTPGNTEAFF

d_gene: .
j_gene: TRBJ1-1
len: 15
abundance: few
v_gene: TRBV9
CDR3nt: TGTGCCAGCAGCCCGGGACTTTACCGATCAGGATCGGCTTTCTTT
CDR3aa: CASSPGLYRSGSAFF

d_gene: TRBD2
j_gene: TRBJ2-7
len: 14
abundance: .
v_gene: TRBV7-2
CDR3nt: TGTGCCAGCAGCGCTAGCGGGGCCCTATACGAGCAGTACTTC
CDR3aa: CASSASGALYEQYF

d_gene: .
j_gene: TRBJ2-1
len: 15
abundance: .
v_gene: TRBV14
CDR3nt: TGTGCCAGCACCTCTCGGGGGGCGGGCTACAATGAGCAGTTCTTC
CDR3aa: CASTSRGAGYNEQFF

d_gene: TRBD1
j_gene: TRBJ1-6
len: 16
abundance: .
v_gene: TRBV4-3
CDR3nt: TGCGCCAGCAGCGAACAGGGGAGCACCTATAATTCACCCCTCCACTTT
CDR3aa: CASSEQGSTYNSPLHF

d_gene: TRBD1
j_gene: TRBJ1-1
len: 14
abundance: .
v_gene: TRBV27
CDR3nt: TGTGCCAGCAGTTTCGACAGGGGCCACACTGAAGCTTTCTTT
CDR3aa: CASSFDRGHTEAFF

d_gene: .
j_gene: TRBJ1-1
len: 13
abundance: .
v_gene: TRBV7-2
CDR3nt: TGTGCCAGCAGCACAGACAGGAACACTGAAGCTTTCTTT
CDR3aa: CASSTDRNTEAFF

d_gene: TRBD1
j_gene: TRBJ1-1
len: 14
abundance: .
v_gene: TRBV5-4
CDR3nt: TGTGCCAGCAGCACAGGACAGGGGGACACTGAAGCTTTCTTT
CDR3aa: CASSTGQGDTEAFF

d_gene: .
j_gene: TRBJ1-6
len: 14
abundance: .
v_gene: TRBV2
CDR3nt: TGTGCCAGCAGTGAAGATGGGAGATATTCACCCCTCCACTTT
CDR3aa: CASSEDGRYSPLHF

d_gene: .
j_gene: TRBJ2-3
len: 15
abundance: .
v_gene: TRBV6-1
CDR3nt: TGTGCCAGCAGTGAGATGACCCTAGGGACAGATACGCAGTATTTT
CDR3aa: CASSEMTLGTDTQYF

d_gene: .
j_gene: TRBJ1-5
len: 12
abundance: .
v_gene: TRBV6-1
CDR3nt: TGTGCCAGCAGGGATCGCAATCAGCCCCAGCATTTT
CDR3aa: CASRDRNQPQHF

d_gene: .
j_gene: TRBJ2-5
len: 14
abundance: .
v_gene: TRBV7-7
CDR3nt: TGTGCCAGCAGCCACACGCCCGACGGGGAGACCCAGTACTTC
CDR3aa: CASSHTPDGETQYF

d_gene: .
j_gene: TRBJ1-2
len: 15
abundance: .
v_gene: TRBV9
CDR3nt: TGTGCCAGCAGCGAGGGGGGGGGCCCTAACTATGGCTACACCTTC
CDR3aa: CASSEGGGPNYGYTF

d_gene: .
j_gene: TRBJ1-5
len: 13
abundance: .
v_gene: TRBV4-3
CDR3nt: TGCGCCAGCAGCCCGGGGGGGAATCAGCCCCAGCATTTT
CDR3aa: CASSPGGNQPQHF

d_gene: .
j_gene: TRBJ2-1
len: 14
abundance: .
v_gene: TRBV2
CDR3nt: TGTGCCAGCATGACGGACCCCTCCTACAATGAGCAGTTCTTC
CDR3aa: CASMTDPSYNEQFF

d_gene: TRBD1
j_gene: TRBJ1-4
len: 16
abundance: .
v_gene: TRBV4-3
CDR3nt: TGCGCCAGCAGCCAAAGACAGGGGGCGGCGGGAGGAAAACTGTTTTTT
CDR3aa: CASSQRQGAAGGKLFF

d_gene: TRBD2
j_gene: TRBJ2-5
len: 14
abundance: .
v_gene: TRBV29-1
CDR3nt: TGCAGCGTCGGAAAGGGGACTAGCGCCGAGACCCAGTACTTC
CDR3aa: CSVGKGTSAETQYF

d_gene: .
j_gene: TRBJ1-1
len: 15
abundance: .
v_gene: TRBV11-2
CDR3nt: TGTGCCAGCAGCCCGTGGACAGTAGCGAACACTGAAGCTTTCTTT
CDR3aa: CASSPWTVANTEAFF